This passage covers 28 T cell receptor beta chains from one sample sequenced in a study of blood T cell repertoires in COVID-19. Using immunoSEQ multiplex PCR, the repertoire was profiled, and TCRdb retains in-frame clones only, with some absent. Of 50,000 to 70,000 clones listed, about 90% are singletons. Sample: peripheral blood. Receptors originate from a man between 60 and 75 years old with active or convalescent COVID-19.

This clone was counted a few times. The rearrangement uses TRBV19 and TRBJ2-7, with 7 bases fitting TRBD2. V lost 4 bases, J lost 6 bases, and 3 bases stayed unmatched. This CDR3 has 12 residues. The germline V gene encodes CDR1 LNHDA and CDR2 SQIVND (reference sequence). CDR3: CASSRGGREQYF. The CDR3 coding sequence is TGTGCCAGTAGTAGGGGGGGTCGCGAGCAGTACTTC.

The rearrangement uses TRBV7-6 and TRBJ2-3, with a weak D call TRBD2 (5 bases). The germline V gene has CDR1 SGHVS and CDR2 FNYEAQ. V was clipped by 7 bases and J by 3 bases, with 20 bases between them. CDR3 length equals 16 residues. CDR3 residues: CASTPGGLVRTDTQYF. The CDR3 DNA sequence: TGTGCCAGCACCCCCGGCGGGCTAGTCCGAACAGATACGCAGTATTTT.

The chain recombines TRBV2 with TRBJ1-2, with 7 bases matching TRBD1. The CDR3 runs 15 residues. Germline-derived CDR1 and CDR2 are SNHLY and FYNNEI. V dropped 4 bases and J dropped 2; count of bases not matched to a gene: 7. CDR3 coding DNA: TGTGCCAGCAGTGGGGGTAGAGGGGGCAACTATGGCTACACCTTC. This codes for CASSGGRGGNYGYTF.

This chain links TRBV6-2 or TRBV6-3 with TRBJ1-2; D uncertain. The V gene's germline CDR1 is MNHEY and CDR2 SVGEGT. V lost 2 bases, J lost 7 bases, and 11 bases lay in between. This CDR3 has 13 amino acids. This CDR3 is CASSYETVGGYTF. CDR3 bases: TGTGCCAGCAGTTACGAAACAGTCGGTGGCTACACCTTC.

The chain carries TRBV7-8 and TRBJ2-1; 9 nucleotides align to TRBD2. The CDR3 contains 11 residues. Germline CDR1 SGHVS, CDR2 FQNEAQ. V dropped 3 bases and J dropped 15; count of bases not matched to a gene: 3. The CDR3 sequence is CASSLGLAWFF. As DNA, the CDR3 is TGTGCCAGCAGCTTGGGACTAGCTTGGTTCTTC.

The V and J genes are TRBV13 and TRBJ1-2; D possibly corresponds to TRBD1 (5 bases). The CDR3 has 13 residues. V was trimmed by 7 bases and J by 5 bases, leaving 14 bases between them. The germline V gene has CDR1 PRHDT and CDR2 FYEKMQ (reference sequence). CDR3 residues: CASKIPGDYGYTF. The CDR3 region has the DNA TGTGCCAGCAAAATCCCGGGGGATTATGGCTACACCTTC.

Here the CDR3 reads CASSQDPQGNYGYTF. The CDR3 nucleotides read TGTGCCAGCAGCCAAGATCCACAGGGGAACTATGGCTACACCTTC. The chain uses TRBV4-2 and TRBJ1-2; 7 bases fit TRBD1. From germline, CDR1 is LGHNA and CDR2 YNFKEQ. The junction had 3 bases not matched to a gene; V was cut back by 0 bases and J by 2 bases. The CDR3 has 15 residues.

This clone was recorded once. The V and J genes are TRBV6-5 and TRBJ1-1, with TRBD1 matching over 7 bases. CDR3 length equals 13 residues. Germline V CDR1 and CDR2: MNHEY, SVGAGI. Trimming removed 7 bases from V and 1 base from J; junction bases left unmatched: 3. DNA of the CDR3: TGTGCCAGCACCGGGACAGCGAACACTGAAGCTTTCTTT. Protein sequence: CASTGTANTEAFF.

The chain joins TRBV5-1 to TRBJ2-3; tentative D call: TRBD1 (6 bases). Germline values: CDR1 SGHRS, CDR2 YFSETQ. There are 15 residues in the CDR3. Trimming removed 0 bases at V and 5 bases at J, with 13 bases between. In nucleotides, the CDR3 is TGCGCCAGCAGCTTGGCTCAGGGGTCTTTAGATACGCAGTATTTT. Translated: CASSLAQGSLDTQYF.

The chain couples TRBV5-1 to TRBJ1-5; D is undetermined. Trimming took off 0 bases at V and 2 bases at J, with 6 bases between the two ends. Germline CDR1 reads SGHRS; CDR2 reads YFSETQ. The CDR3 extends over 14 amino acids. The CDR3 reads CASSLGPGNQPQHF. CDR3 bases: TGCGCCAGCAGCTTGGGTCCAGGCAATCAGCCCCAGCATTTT.

The rearrangement joins TRBV12-3 or TRBV12-4 to TRBJ1-1; D gene unclear. This CDR3 spans 13 amino acids. Trimming removed 2 bases from V and 1 base from J, with 5 bases in between. The CDR3 sequence: CASSLSGNTEAFF. As DNA, the CDR3 is TGTGCCAGCAGTTTATCCGGGAACACTGAAGCTTTCTTT.

The chain carries TRBV10-1 and TRBJ2-7; TRBD1 might be the D (5 bases). V was pared by 3 bases and J by 5 bases, with 11 bases between. The CDR3 extends over 13 amino acids. CDR1 and CDR2 (germline): WNHNN, SYGVQD (reference sequence). The CDR3 region is CASSESRVDEQYF. The CDR3 DNA reads as TGCGCCAGCAGTGAATCCAGGGTGGACGAGCAGTACTTC.

V and J are TRBV6-5 and TRBJ1-3, with a tentative D call TRBD1 (6 bases). The ends were cut back, 7 bases at V and 3 bases at J, with 13 bases in the middle. CDR1 and CDR2 from the germline V gene are MNHEY and SVGAGI. This CDR3 has 14 residues. The CDR3 is CASTRTASGNTIYF. DNA for the CDR3: TGTGCCAGCACCCGGACAGCAAGTGGAAACACCATATATTTT.

The chain is built from TRBV2 and TRBJ2-1; no firm D call. Trimming took 5 bases from V and 6 from J, leaving 8 bases between them. Germline V gene lookup returns CDR1 SNHLY and CDR2 FYNNEI. The CDR3 is 12 amino acids. The CDR3, as DNA: TGTGCCAGCAGTCCCCAGGCCAATGAGCAGTTCTTC. It specifies CASSPQANEQFF.

The V call is TRBV19, the J call TRBJ1-6, with D unclear. CDR1 is LNHDA and CDR2 is SQIVND in the germline V gene (reference sequence). Trimming left V 3 bases short and J 10 bases short, with 13 bases between. This CDR3 has 14 residues. CDR3 nucleotide sequence: TGTGCCAGTAGTATGGGCGGGATTAACTCACCCCTCCACTTT. It translates to CASSMGGINSPLHF.

Comments on this clone: Other DNA sequences within the sample encode an identical CDR3. The J gene is TRBJ1-2, the V gene TRBV15, with D perhaps matching TRBD1 (5 bases). Germline V CDR1 and CDR2: LNHNV, YYDKDF (reference sequence). This CDR3 comprises 15 residues. V was shortened by 0 bases and J by 4 bases, with 12 bases between the two germline ends. CDR3 sequence (DNA): TGTGCCACCAGCAGAGATTCCCAGGGTAGCTATGGCTACACCTTC. Translation gives CATSRDSQGSYGYTF. The full variable domain, completed using reference TRBV15 and TRBJ1-2, is DAMVIQNPRYQVTQFGKPVTLSCSQTLNHNVMYWYQQKSSQAPKLLFHYYDKDFNNEADTPDNFQSRRPNTSFCFLDIRSPGLGDTAMYLCATSRDSQGSYGYTFGSGTRLTVV.

The rearrangement links TRBV28 to TRBJ2-5; 9 bases agree with TRBD2. J gave up 4 bases and V 8 bases, and 14 bases lay outside the gene matches. Germline lookup yields CDR1 MDHEN and CDR2 SYDVKM. This CDR3 region has 16 residues. The CDR3 DNA reads as TGTGCCAGCCATACACCTACCGCGGGAGGGGGAGAGACCCAGTACTTC. Amino acids: CASHTPTAGGGETQYF. Based on the CDR3 plus reference TRBV28 and TRBJ2-5, the full variable domain is DVKVTQSSRYLVKRTGEKVFLECVQDMDHENMFWYRQDPGLGLRLIYFSYDVKMKEKGDIPEGYSVSREKKERFSLILESASTNQTSMYLCASHTPTAGGGETQYFGPGTRLLVL.

The chain couples TRBV20-1 to TRBJ1-6, with D possibly being TRBD1 (5 bases). Between the trimmed V and J ends, which lost 3 bases and 1 base, there was a span of 16 bases. Germline V gene lookup returns CDR1 DFQATT and CDR2 SNEGSKA (reference sequence). This CDR3 region has 17 residues. CDR3 region: CSASRQGKRSYNSPLHF. CDR3 DNA: TGCAGTGCTAGTCGGCAGGGTAAAAGGTCCTATAATTCACCCCTCCACTTT.

This sequence joins TRBV5-1 and TRBJ2-2; TRBD1 matches 8 bases. The CDR3 has 15 amino acids. The junction had 9 bases not matched to a gene; V was cut back by 7 bases and J by 4 bases. From germline, CDR1 is SGHRS and CDR2 YFSETQ. The CDR3 region has the DNA TGCGCCAGCGGGTCAGGGGGCCGCGGCACCGGGGAGCTGTTTTTT. This codes for CASGSGGRGTGELFF.

The CDR3 loop reads CASSPRGDNSPLHF. CDR3 nucleotide sequence: TGTGCCAGCAGCCCCCGGGGAGATAATTCACCCCTCCACTTT. The gene calls are TRBV3-1 (or the pseudogene TRBV3-2) and TRBJ1-6; D ambiguous. CDR1 and CDR2 from the germline V gene are LGHDT and YNNKEL (reference sequence). This CDR3 has 14 residues. The V and J ends lost 4 bases and 5 bases respectively, with 9 bases between them.

This clone was seen once. The J gene is TRBJ1-5, the V gene TRBV15; TRBD1 might be the D (5 bases). This CDR3 has 14 residues. Trimming took off 3 bases at V and 6 bases at J, with 12 bases between the two ends. Germline CDR1 reads LNHNV; CDR2 reads YYDKDF (reference sequence). DNA for the CDR3: TGTGCCACCAGCAGGGGGGGACTTGCTCAGCCCCAGCATTTT. Translation gives CATSRGGLAQPQHF.

The rearrangement uses TRBV13 and TRBJ1-6, with TRBD1 matching over 8 bases. V gave up 3 bases and J gave up 6 bases; unmatched junction bases: 1. CDR1 is PRHDT and CDR2 is FYEKMQ in the germline V gene (reference sequence). The CDR3 runs to 14 residues. The CDR3 here is CASSFGQGNSPLHF. The CDR3, as DNA: TGTGCCAGCAGCTTCGGACAGGGTAATTCACCCCTCCACTTT.

V is TRBV4-2 and J is TRBJ2-2; TRBD1 is a possible D gene (6 bases). Germline V gene sequence: CDR1 LGHNA, CDR2 YNFKEQ. Trimming left V 4 bases short and J 5 bases short, with 14 bases between. The CDR3 consists of 15 residues. For the CDR3, the DNA is TGTGCCAGCAGCCTCGAGACAGACAGGACCGGGGAGCTGTTTTTT. This sequence encodes CASSLETDRTGELFF.

This clone was counted once. The chain has TRBV4-1 and TRBJ1-6; TRBD1 matches at 8 bases. The germline V gene has CDR1 MGHRA and CDR2 YSYEKL. V trimming: 0 bases; J trimming: 7 bases; junction bases outside the gene matches: 5. There are 16 residues in the CDR3. The CDR3 DNA is TGCGCCAGCAGCCAAGATTCGGACAGGGCCAATTCACCCCTCCACTTT. Its protein is CASSQDSDRANSPLHF.

The rearrangement uses TRBV28 and TRBJ1-6, with TRBD1 matching over 9 bases. The CDR3 spans 14 residues. The J segment lost 10 bases and the V segment lost 5 bases, leaving 6 bases of the junction unmatched. The germline gives CDR1 MDHEN, CDR2 SYDVKM. CDR3 DNA: TGTGCCAGCAGTCGACAGGGGGATAGATCACCCCTCCACTTT. Translation gives CASSRQGDRSPLHF.

The rearrangement uses TRBV18 and TRBJ1-1; TRBD1 aligns across 9 bases. In germline, CDR1 is KGHSH, CDR2 LQKENI. The ends lost 3 bases at V and 3 bases at J; junction bases unmatched: 5. This CDR3 is built from 15 residues. CDR3 coding DNA: TGTGCCAGCTCACCCACGGGGACAGGGTACACTGAAGCTTTCTTT. It is translated as CASSPTGTGYTEAFF.

The chain links TRBV7-9 to TRBJ1-6; perhaps TRBD1 as D (5 bases). This CDR3 contains 17 residues. V lost 0 bases and J lost 3, with 12 bases in between. CDR1 is SEHNR, CDR2 FQNEAQ, per germline (reference sequence). The CDR3: CASSLAIGGDYNSPLHF. The CDR3 nucleotides are TGTGCCAGCAGCTTAGCGATTGGGGGGGACTATAATTCACCCCTCCACTTT. Looking up the rest from reference TRBV7-9 and TRBJ1-6 gives the full variable domain: DTGVSQNPRHKITKRGQNVTFRCDPISEHNRLYWYRQTLGQGPEFLTYFQNEAQLEKSRLLSDRFSAERPKGSFSTLEIQRTEQGDSAMYLCASSLAIGGDYNSPLHFGNGTRLTVT.

The rearrangement links TRBV18 to TRBJ2-7; TRBD1 matches at 7 bases. The length of the CDR3 is 14 residues. CDR1 KGHSH and CDR2 LQKENI come from the germline V gene. J was trimmed by 4 bases and V by 4 bases; bases with no gene match: 7. In nucleotides, the CDR3 is TGTGCCAGCTCACTAGACAGGGTATCATACGAGCAGTACTTC. It codes for CASSLDRVSYEQYF.